The text below deals with one T cell receptor (beta chain). Sequencing used immunoSEQ multiplex PCR; TCRdb keeps in-frame clones, though not all of them. The table includes tens of thousands of clones, 89% detected once. Deletions cut 1 base from V and 1 base from J, with 9 bases between. Germline values: CDR1 SGHNT, CDR2 YYREEE (reference sequence). The CDR3 loop spans 15 amino acids. This specimen belongs to a study of OX40 agonist ivuxolimab in advanced cancers. Study overall: Patients in dose escalation had liver, melanoma, kidney or head and neck cancers.

Peripheral blood came from all dose cohorts at three timepoints. Specimen: CD4+ or CD8+ T cells sorted from blood, collected in a trial of the OX40 agonist ivuxolimab. The chain is built from TRBV5-4 and TRBJ2-1; D may be TRBD2 (5 bases). This receptor was obtained from an adult with an advanced solid tumor such as melanoma, head and neck, liver or kidney cancer. DNA of the CDR3: TGTGCCAGCAGCTTGAAATTAGCGTCCTACAATGAGCAGTTCTTC. Amino acid sequence: CASSLKLASYNEQFF.